This paragraph reports one TCR beta chain. The antigen is not known. This CDR3 is also generated by other DNA sequences in the sample. This specimen belongs to a study of CD8+ T cells in alopecia areata. Losses at the gene ends were 3 bases for V and 3 bases for J; bases not matched to a gene: 3. Germline CDR1 and CDR2: LNHNV and YYDKDF (reference sequence). The CDR3 is 14 amino acids. The treatment is: oral pan-JAK inhibitor, 5-10 mg twice daily. Peripheral blood and lesional scalp punch biopsies were taken from alopecia areata patients. Study observations and caveats: The study also sequences resident alphabeta T cells of normal skin in scalp samples.

Extracted RNA was reverse transcribed, and the resulting cDNA served as sequencing template. Here immunoSEQ multiplex PCR was the method, and the copy in TCRdb shows in-frame clones only, minus some. Found here are roughly 190,000 clones, 60% of them singletons; the top ten hold approximately 1%. This chain links TRBV15 with TRBJ1-2; 8 bases fit TRBD1. The material sequenced was CD4+ T cells sorted from blood, taken at week 24, from a patient treated with tofacitinib. The clonotype was recovered from a human donor with alopecia areata. This CDR3 is CATSRTGADYGYTF. Here the CDR3 DNA reads TGTGCCACCAGCAGGACAGGGGCGGACTATGGCTACACCTTC.